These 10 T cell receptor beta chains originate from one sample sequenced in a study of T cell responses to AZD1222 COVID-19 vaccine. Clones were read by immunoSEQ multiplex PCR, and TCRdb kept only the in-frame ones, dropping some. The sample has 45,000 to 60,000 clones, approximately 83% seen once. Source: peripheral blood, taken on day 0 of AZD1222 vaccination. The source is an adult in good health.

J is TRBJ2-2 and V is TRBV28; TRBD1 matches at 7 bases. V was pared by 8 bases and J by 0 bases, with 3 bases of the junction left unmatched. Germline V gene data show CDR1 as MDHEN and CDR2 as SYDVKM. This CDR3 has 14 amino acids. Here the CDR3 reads CASETGSNTGELFF. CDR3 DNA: TGTGCCAGCGAGACAGGGTCGAACACCGGGGAGCTGTTTTTT.

The CDR3 loop is CASLVPLRETATNEKLFF. The DNA for the CDR3 is TGTGCCAGCCTAGTGCCTCTGAGGGAGACCGCAACTAATGAAAAACTGTTTTTT. The V and J genes are TRBV6-7 and TRBJ1-4; no clear D gene. TRBV6-7 is identified as an open reading frame with a role that is uncertain. V gave up 8 bases and J gave up 0 bases, with 22 bases separating them. CDR3 size: 18 residues.

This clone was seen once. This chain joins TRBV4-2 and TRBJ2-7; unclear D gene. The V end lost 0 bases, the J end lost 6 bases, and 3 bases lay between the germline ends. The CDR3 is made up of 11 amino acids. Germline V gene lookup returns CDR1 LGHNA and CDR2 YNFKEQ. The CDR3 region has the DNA TGTGCCAGCAGCCAAGAGTCCGAGCAGTACTTC. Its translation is CASSQESEQYF.

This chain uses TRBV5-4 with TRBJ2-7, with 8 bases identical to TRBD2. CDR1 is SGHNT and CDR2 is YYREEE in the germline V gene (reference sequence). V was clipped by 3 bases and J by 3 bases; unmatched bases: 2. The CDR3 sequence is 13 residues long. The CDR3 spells CASSSTSDYEQYF. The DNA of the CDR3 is TGTGCCAGCAGCTCGACTAGCGACTACGAGCAGTACTTC.

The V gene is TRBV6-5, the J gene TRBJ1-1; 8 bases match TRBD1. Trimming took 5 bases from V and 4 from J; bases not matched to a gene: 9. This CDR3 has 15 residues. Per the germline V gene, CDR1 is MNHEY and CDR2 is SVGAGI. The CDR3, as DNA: TGTGCCAGCAGTCCTACGACAGGGGCAAGCACTGAAGCTTTCTTT. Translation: CASSPTTGASTEAFF.

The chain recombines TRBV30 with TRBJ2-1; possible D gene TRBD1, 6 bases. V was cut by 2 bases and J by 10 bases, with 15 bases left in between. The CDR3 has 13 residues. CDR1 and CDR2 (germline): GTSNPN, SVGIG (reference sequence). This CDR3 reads CAWSPQPGTEQFF. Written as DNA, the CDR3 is TGTGCCTGGAGTCCCCAACCCGGGACAGAGCAGTTCTTC.

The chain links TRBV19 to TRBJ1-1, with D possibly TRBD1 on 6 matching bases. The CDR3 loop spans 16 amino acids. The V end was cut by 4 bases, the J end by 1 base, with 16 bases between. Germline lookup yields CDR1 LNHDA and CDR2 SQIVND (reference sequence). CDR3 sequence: CASSTSETGENTEAFF. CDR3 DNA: TGTGCCAGTAGTACCTCCGAGACAGGAGAGAACACTGAAGCTTTCTTT.

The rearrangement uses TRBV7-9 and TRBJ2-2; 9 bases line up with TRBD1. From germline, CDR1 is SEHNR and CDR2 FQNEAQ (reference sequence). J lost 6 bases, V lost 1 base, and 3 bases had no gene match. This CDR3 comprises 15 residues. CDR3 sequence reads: CASSLGQGEAGELFF. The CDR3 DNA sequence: TGTGCCAGCAGCTTAGGACAGGGGGAGGCCGGGGAGCTGTTTTTT.

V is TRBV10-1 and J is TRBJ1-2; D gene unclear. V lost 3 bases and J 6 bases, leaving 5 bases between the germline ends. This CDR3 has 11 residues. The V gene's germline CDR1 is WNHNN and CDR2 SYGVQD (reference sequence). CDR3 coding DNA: TGCGCCAGCAGTGAAAGTCATGGCTACACCTTC. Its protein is CASSESHGYTF.

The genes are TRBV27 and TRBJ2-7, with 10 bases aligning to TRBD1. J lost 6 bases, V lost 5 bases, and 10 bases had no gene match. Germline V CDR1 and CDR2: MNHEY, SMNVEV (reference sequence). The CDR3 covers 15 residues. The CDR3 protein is CASSKGGQGFTEQYF. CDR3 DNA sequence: TGTGCCAGCAGTAAAGGGGGACAGGGGTTCACCGAGCAGTACTTC.